Listed here are 16 T cell receptor beta chains from one sample, sequenced in a study of Graves' ophthalmopathy and Graves' hyperthyroidism. TCR beta CDR3 regions were amplified from RNA transcripts. Second-round multiplex PCR followed a first-round RT-PCR using HTBI primers. TCRdb re-called the multiplex PCR reads with MiXCR, one entry per CDR3 protein. The sample lists 620,000 or so distinct CDR3 sequences; 22% were seen once. Sequencing was performed on peripheral blood. The receptors shown here come from a woman under 30 with stable Graves' hyperthyroidism. Some clones in this sample may be carry-over from other donors' samples.

V usage is TRBV6-1 and J usage is TRBJ1-2; D is undetermined. The V gene lost 2 bases and the J gene lost 4 bases, with 14 bases spanning the gap. Germline assignment: CDR1 MNHNS and CDR2 SASEGT. The CDR3 runs 15 residues. CDR3 sequence (DNA): TGTGCCAGCAGTGAACTCCCCCCTGGGTCCTATGGCTACACCTTC. It encodes CASSELPPGSYGYTF.

The chain employs TRBV6-1 and TRBJ2-7; possible D gene TRBD2, 5 bases. V lost 8 bases and J 2 bases, leaving 19 bases between the germline ends. CDR1 and CDR2 (germline): MNHNS, SASEGT. This CDR3 has 15 amino acids. The CDR3 nucleotides read TGTGCCAGCGCAACGGAGGAGGCAGGAACCTACGAGCAGTACTTC. Translated: CASATEEAGTYEQYF.

The rearrangement links TRBV9 to TRBJ2-2, with 9 bases aligning to TRBD1. CDR3 length equals 15 residues. V was pared by 0 bases and J by 6 bases, with 3 bases of the junction left unmatched. Germline V lookup: CDR1 SGDLS, CDR2 YYNGEE. The CDR3 DNA reads TGTGCCAGCAGCGTAGGACAGGGGGAGGCCGGGGAGCTGTTTTTT. Encoded protein: CASSVGQGEAGELFF.

This clonotype was recorded at least ten times. This chain links TRBV6-5 with TRBJ1-1, with D unresolved. The CDR3 sequence is 16 residues long. With 0 bases removed from V and 2 bases from J, the gap between germline ends came to 13 bases. Germline CDR1 and CDR2: MNHEY and SVGAGI. CDR3 loop: CASSYSFVAGNTEAFF. DNA for the CDR3: TGTGCCAGCAGTTACTCGTTTGTGGCAGGAAACACTGAAGCTTTCTTT.

The chain recombines TRBV12-3 or TRBV12-4 with TRBJ2-7; 7 nucleotides line up with TRBD2. There are 15 residues in the CDR3. The V and J ends lost 3 bases and 6 bases, in that order; junction bases with no gene match: 11. The CDR3: CASSFQAGRLGEQYF. CDR3 coding DNA: TGTGCCAGCAGTTTTCAAGCGGGACGTTTGGGCGAGCAGTACTTC.

The table lists this clonotype with many counts. The genes are TRBV30 and TRBJ2-7; 7 bases fit TRBD2. CDR3 length equals 12 residues. Germline V CDR1 and CDR2: GTSNPN, SVGIG (reference sequence). With V trimmed by 4 bases and J by 3 bases, 3 bases remained unmatched. The CDR3 loop reads CAWISSGYEQYF. The CDR3 nucleotides are TGTGCCTGGATCTCTAGCGGCTACGAGCAGTACTTC.

This clonotype was recorded many times. The chain recombines TRBV30 with TRBJ2-7; D may correspond to TRBD1 or TRBD2 (6 bases each). CDR1 GTSNPN and CDR2 SVGIG come from the germline V gene (reference sequence). V lost 4 bases to trimming and J lost 2 bases, with 12 bases between them. The CDR3 extends over 13 amino acids. The CDR3 region has the DNA TGTGCCTGGATCGGGGGCAGCGCCTACGAGCAGTACTTC. Translation gives CAWIGGSAYEQYF.

The V gene is TRBV6-1, the J gene TRBJ1-1; 7 bases map to TRBD1. This CDR3 region has 14 residues. CDR1 is MNHNS, CDR2 SASEGT, per germline. The J segment lost 5 bases and the V segment lost 3 bases, leaving 6 bases of the junction unmatched. CDR3 residues: CASSDFGRGTEAFF. The CDR3 nucleotides are TGTGCCAGCAGTGATTTTGGCAGGGGGACTGAAGCTTTCTTT.

This clonotype was observed a few times. The V and J genes are TRBV11-3 and TRBJ2-7; TRBD1 matches 9 bases. V gave up 0 bases and J gave up 5 bases; unmatched junction bases: 5. CDR1 and CDR2 (germline): SGHNT, YENEEA. CDR3 size: 15 residues. The DNA of the CDR3 is TGTGCCAGCAGCTTAGATTTGACAGGGGGAGACGAGCAGTACTTC. This translates into CASSLDLTGGDEQYF.

This clonotype was picked up a small number of times. The rearrangement links TRBV11-2 to TRBJ2-7, with D tentatively TRBD1 (7 bases). Germline lookup yields CDR1 SGHAT and CDR2 FQNNGV. The CDR3 sequence is 14 residues long. V was pared by 2 bases and J by 3 bases, with 11 bases between. The CDR3 sequence is CASSLPGGNYEQYF. CDR3 DNA: TGTGCCAGCAGCTTACCAGGGGGGAACTACGAGCAGTACTTC.

There are many counts of this clonotype. The chain uses TRBV10-3 and TRBJ2-6, with a tentative D call TRBD2 (6 bases). V lost 2 bases, J lost 1 base, and 9 bases lay in between. CDR1 ENHRY and CDR2 SYGVKD come from the germline V gene. This CDR3 spans 16 amino acids. CDR3 bases: TGTGCCATCAGTGAGATGGCGGGGTCTGGGGCCAACGTCCTGACTTTC. Amino acid sequence: CAISEMAGSGANVLTF.

This clonotype was counted many times. V usage is TRBV11-2 and J usage is TRBJ2-5, with unresolved D. V shed 5 bases and J shed 4 bases, with 14 bases lying between them. The germline V gene encodes CDR1 SGHAT and CDR2 FQNNGV. The CDR3 is made up of 14 amino acids. DNA for the CDR3: TGTGCCAGCAGCACCCTCCCAGGCAGAGAGACCCAGTACTTC. Translation gives CASSTLPGRETQYF.

This clonotype was recorded many times. The V gene is TRBV6-1, the J gene TRBJ2-7; 9 bases match TRBD2. Unmatched junction bases numbered 5, after V lost 1 base and J lost 1 base. The CDR3 runs 16 residues. Germline V gene lookup returns CDR1 MNHNS and CDR2 SASEGT. In DNA, the CDR3 is TGTGCCAGCAGTGAAGGTAGCGGGGGTATTTCCTACGAGCAGTACTTC. Encoded protein: CASSEGSGGISYEQYF.

This clonotype appeared many times. This chain uses TRBV6-1 with TRBJ1-2, with 10 nucleotides matching TRBD1. The CDR3 totals 16 residues. V was clipped by 5 bases and J by 4 bases; unmatched bases: 10. Germline-derived CDR1 and CDR2 are MNHNS and SASEGT. The CDR3 is CASSTAFRQGAYGYTF. The CDR3 region has the DNA TGTGCCAGCAGTACGGCATTTCGACAGGGGGCCTATGGCTACACCTTC.

This clonotype occurred a few times. The gene calls are TRBV12-3 or TRBV12-4 and TRBJ2-2; 14 nucleotides agree with TRBD2. The CDR3 loop spans 14 amino acids. The J segment lost 1 base and the V segment lost 11 bases, leaving 0 bases of the junction unmatched. The CDR3 DNA reads as TGTGCCGGGACTAGCGGGGGGAACACCGGGGAGCTGTTTTTT. It codes for CAGTSGGNTGELFF.

This clonotype was observed at least ten times. This chain uses TRBV6-1 with TRBJ1-1, with D perhaps TRBD1 (5 bases). This CDR3 has 16 residues. Per the germline V gene, CDR1 is MNHNS and CDR2 is SASEGT. V was pared by 4 bases and J by 3 bases, with 18 bases between. This CDR3 is CASSGAEGPTYTEAFF. Here the CDR3 DNA reads TGTGCCAGCAGTGGGGCTGAGGGACCCACGTACACTGAAGCTTTCTTT.